These 5 T cell receptor beta chains originate from one sample sequenced in a study of CD4 T cells in relation to SARS-CoV-2 and coronaviruses. CD4+ T cells from unexposed donors were obtained before the COVID-19 pandemic (2011-2018). Generated by immunoSEQ multiplex PCR, the TCRdb table keeps only in-frame clones and is missing some. Altogether roughly 61,000 clones are present, 86% being singletons, with the ten largest covering approximately 1.4%. Sample: memory CD4+ T cells from PBMCs. Receptors originate from a human donor in good health.

The genes are TRBV28 and TRBJ2-3; 7 nucleotides agree with TRBD2. Losses at the gene ends were 3 bases for V and 1 base for J; bases not matched to a gene: 1. CDR1 and CDR2 from the germline V gene are MDHEN and SYDVKM. This CDR3 contains 14 residues. The CDR3 sequence is CASSFAGGTDTQYF. In DNA, the CDR3 is TGTGCCAGCAGTTTCGCGGGGGGCACAGATACGCAGTATTTT. Drawing the rest from reference TRBV28 and TRBJ2-3, the complete variable domain is DVKVTQSSRYLVKRTGEKVFLECVQDMDHENMFWYRQDPGLGLRLIYFSYDVKMKEKGDIPEGYSVSREKKERFSLILESASTNQTSMYLCASSFAGGTDTQYFGPGTRLTVL.

The CDR3 spells CASSLASGGSETQYF. The CDR3, as DNA: TGTGCCAGCAGCTTAGCATCCGGTGGATCAGAGACCCAGTACTTC. This chain connects TRBV7-9 to TRBJ2-5; no clear D gene. V was shortened by 0 bases and J by 4 bases, with 12 bases between the two germline ends. This CDR3 contains 15 residues. Germline assignment: CDR1 SEHNR and CDR2 FQNEAQ (reference sequence). Using reference TRBV7-9 and TRBJ2-5 for the parts outside the CDR3, the full variable domain is DTGVSQNPRHKITKRGQNVTFRCDPISEHNRLYWYRQTLGQGPEFLTYFQNEAQLEKSRLLSDRFSAERPKGSFSTLEIQRTEQGDSAMYLCASSLASGGSETQYFGPGTRLLVL.

The rearrangement joins TRBV6-5 to TRBJ2-7; 8 bases line up with TRBD2. This CDR3 region has 15 residues. CDR1 is MNHEY and CDR2 is SVGAGI in the germline V gene. The ends lost 4 bases at V and 6 bases at J; junction bases unmatched: 11. CDR3 sequence reads: CASSSGSGTHGEQYF. CDR3 in DNA: TGTGCCAGCAGTTCAGGTAGCGGGACGCACGGCGAGCAGTACTTC.

V usage is TRBV10-1 and J usage is TRBJ2-1, with TRBD2 identical over 13 bases. This CDR3 region has 15 residues. V lost 5 bases to trimming and J lost 9 bases; unmatched junction nucleotides: 7. CDR1 is WNHNN and CDR2 is SYGVQD in the germline V gene (reference sequence). The CDR3 DNA sequence: TGCGCCAGCAGTAAAACTAGCGGGAGGGCTAGTGAGCAGTTCTTC. Its protein is CASSKTSGRASEQFF.

CDR3 protein: CAWSVRAGLTEKLFF. The CDR3 nucleotides read TGTGCCTGGAGTGTACGGGCAGGTCTTACTGAAAAACTGTTTTTT. The chain carries TRBV30 and TRBJ1-4; D gene unclear. Germline V gene data show CDR1 as GTSNPN and CDR2 as SVGIG (reference sequence). This CDR3 has 15 residues. Trimming removed 0 bases from V and 7 bases from J, with 15 bases in between.